This T cell receptor (beta chain) came from a study of Tregs in tolerant kidney transplant recipients. Notes on the study in general: No direct test of biological reproducibility was done here. Changing PCR primers prevented nucleotide comparison between some patients' samples.

In this sample, this clone turned up once. Its target is not known. Some clones are missing from TCRdb's copy, which holds only in-frame ones; the method was immunoSEQ multiplex PCR. Of around 85,000 clones listed, under 95% are singletons. The specimen comprised Tregs from blood, sampled before the transplant. The source of this sequence is a human donor who received a combined kidney and bone marrow transplant.

The CDR3 bases are TGTGCCAGCAGCGTAGGGCTTAGTTCCTACAATGAGCAGTTCTTC. It codes for CASSVGLSSYNEQFF. This chain joins TRBV9 and TRBJ2-1, with unresolved D. Trimming stripped 0 bases from V and 1 base from J, with 8 bases between. Germline V gene lookup returns CDR1 SGDLS and CDR2 YYNGEE. This CDR3 is 15 amino acids long.